A single sample is the source of the 15 T cell receptor beta chains below, sequenced in a study of OX40 agonist ivuxolimab in advanced cancers. Using immunoSEQ multiplex PCR, the repertoire was profiled, and TCRdb retains in-frame clones only, with some absent. The profile shows about 59,000 clones, approximately 84% of them singletons. The input for sequencing was CD4+ or CD8+ T cells sorted from blood, taken in a trial of the OX40 agonist ivuxolimab. The receptors originated from an adult with an advanced solid tumor such as melanoma, head and neck, liver or kidney cancer.

The J gene is TRBJ1-5, the V gene TRBV30, with D possibly TRBD1 on 5 matching bases. The CDR3 spans 13 residues. Germline values: CDR1 GTSNPN, CDR2 SVGIG (reference sequence). V was shortened by 1 base and J by 4 bases, with 8 bases between the two germline ends. The CDR3 DNA reads TGTGCCTGGAGTGGACAGAATAATCAGCCCCAGCATTTT. It specifies CAWSGQNNQPQHF.

The chain combines TRBV7-2 with TRBJ2-3; D gene uncertain. Trimming pared 1 base from V and 6 bases from J, leaving 11 bases between. Germline V CDR1 and CDR2: SGHTA, FQGNSA. There are 14 residues in the CDR3. CDR3 DNA: TGTGCCAGCAGCTTAGGTAGTTTGGGGGATACGCAGTATTTT. Translation gives CASSLGSLGDTQYF.

The chain recombines TRBV5-1 with TRBJ2-7; 13 bases line up with TRBD2. The J segment lost 7 bases and the V segment lost 4 bases, leaving 8 bases of the junction unmatched. The CDR3 loop spans 15 amino acids. Per germline, CDR1 SGHRS and CDR2 YFSETQ. This chain's CDR3 is CASSVGLAGAGEQYF. For the CDR3, the DNA is TGCGCCAGCAGCGTTGGACTAGCGGGAGCTGGTGAGCAGTACTTC.

The rearrangement links TRBV2 to TRBJ2-5; 11 nucleotides match TRBD2. The CDR3 totals 13 residues. Losses at the gene ends were 8 bases for V and 5 bases for J; bases not matched to a gene: 4. Germline-derived CDR1 and CDR2 are SNHLY and FYNNEI. CDR3 loop: CASLAGGWETQYF. The CDR3 nucleotides are TGTGCCAGCTTAGCGGGAGGGTGGGAGACCCAGTACTTC.

The chain joins TRBV6-6 to TRBJ2-1, with 14 bases fitting TRBD2. V shed 0 bases and J 7 bases; nucleotides not matched to a gene: 2. In germline, CDR1 is MNHNY, CDR2 SVGAGI (reference sequence). CDR3 length equals 16 residues. The CDR3, as DNA: TGTGCCAGCAGTTACTCGACTAGCGGGAGGGTTAATGAGCAGTTCTTC. Its protein is CASSYSTSGRVNEQFF.

This chain uses TRBV7-2 with TRBJ2-2; 8 nucleotides line up with TRBD2. The CDR3 consists of 13 residues. The V segment lost 0 bases and the J segment 13 bases; nucleotides outside the gene matches: 4. Germline V lookup: CDR1 SGHTA, CDR2 FQGNSA. The CDR3 DNA follows: TGTGCCAGCAGCTTAGCCGGGGGGGACGGGCTGTTTTTT. Translated: CASSLAGGDGLFF. Based on the CDR3 plus reference TRBV7-2 and TRBJ2-2, the full variable domain is GAGVSQSPSNKVTEKGKDVELRCDPISGHTALYWYRQSLGQGLEFLIYFQGNSAPDKSGLPSDRFSAERTGGSVSTLTIQRTQQEDSAVYLCASSLAGGDGLFFGEGSRLTVL.

J is TRBJ2-3 and V is TRBV10-1; 9 bases agree with TRBD1. This CDR3 contains 16 residues. The V gene end was trimmed by 6 bases and the J gene end by 1 base; junction bases not matched to a gene: 8. Germline CDR1 and CDR2: WNHNN and SYGVQD (reference sequence). The CDR3 DNA reads TGCGCCAGCAGCCCGGGACAGGGTGGCCGCACAGATACGCAGTATTTT. It codes for CASSPGQGGRTDTQYF.

This sequence joins TRBV7-3 and TRBJ1-1; D not certain. V was clipped by 2 bases and J by 3 bases, with 7 bases between them. The CDR3 is made up of 13 amino acids. Germline lookup yields CDR1 SGHTA and CDR2 FQGTGA. The DNA of the CDR3 is TGTGCCAGCAGCTTATATAGGGACACTGAAGCTTTCTTT. Translation gives CASSLYRDTEAFF.

The chain has TRBV7-3 and TRBJ2-1; a possible D gene is TRBD1 (5 bases). Germline loops: CDR1 SGHTA, CDR2 FQGTGA. CDR3 size: 13 residues. V was pared by 5 bases and J by 5 bases, with 10 bases between. CDR3: CASSIQGNNEQFF. Written as DNA, the CDR3 is TGTGCCAGCAGCATCCAGGGAAACAATGAGCAGTTCTTC.

The V and J genes are TRBV4-1 and TRBJ2-5; 11 bases match TRBD2. Per the germline V gene, CDR1 is MGHRA and CDR2 is YSYEKL. This CDR3 is built from 16 residues. V was pared by 0 bases and J by 3 bases, with 3 bases of the junction left unmatched. The CDR3 loop reads CASSQDGSGREETQYF. Written as DNA, the CDR3 is TGCGCCAGCAGCCAAGATGGTAGCGGGAGGGAAGAGACCCAGTACTTC.

This sequence joins TRBV5-1 and TRBJ2-2; 8 positions match TRBD2. The J segment lost 6 bases and the V segment lost 0 bases, leaving 4 bases of the junction unmatched. The CDR3 sequence is 15 residues long. Germline V gene sequence: CDR1 SGHRS, CDR2 YFSETQ. The CDR3 loop reads CASSLASGGPGELFF. CDR3 nucleotide sequence: TGCGCCAGCAGCTTGGCCAGCGGGGGACCCGGGGAGCTGTTTTTT.

The chain joins TRBV18 to TRBJ1-2; D remains unclear. The V gene's germline CDR1 is KGHSH and CDR2 LQKENI. There are 15 residues in the CDR3. Trimming took off 4 bases at V and 2 bases at J, with 14 bases between the two ends. The CDR3 region is CASSLTLTENYGYTF. CDR3 DNA sequence: TGTGCCAGCTCACTCACCTTAACTGAGAACTATGGCTACACCTTC.

The chain has TRBV2 and TRBJ2-1; TRBD2 might be the D (5 bases). Germline V gene data show CDR1 as SNHLY and CDR2 as FYNNEI. The V end was cut by 11 bases, the J end by 9 bases, with 11 bases between. This CDR3 comprises 10 residues. CDR3 coding DNA: TGTGCCCTAGGAGGACTTGAGCAGTTCTTC. Translated, it gives CALGGLEQFF.

The CDR3 DNA is TGTGCCAGCAGCTTAGGGAGGGGGGAGACCCAGTACTTC. Encoded protein: CASSLGRGETQYF. The J gene is TRBJ2-5, the V gene TRBV13; a weak D match, TRBD1 (6 bases). The V and J ends lost 0 bases and 5 bases respectively, with 7 bases between them. The CDR3 length is 13 residues. Germline CDR1 reads PRHDT; CDR2 reads FYEKMQ (reference sequence).

V gene TRBV10-2 combines with J gene TRBJ2-5; the D gene is possibly TRBD2 (5 bases). V was pared by 7 bases and J by 5 bases, with 23 bases between. This CDR3 contains 16 residues. Germline loops: CDR1 WSHSY, CDR2 SAAADI. The CDR3 reads CASKFSGSLDWETQYF. The DNA of the CDR3 is TGCGCCAGCAAATTCTCGGGGAGCCTTGACTGGGAGACCCAGTACTTC.